This T cell receptor (beta chain) stems from a study of cytomegalovirus exposure and HLA in healthy donors (dated by TCRdb to 2015 to 2018). At the level of the whole study: According to an earlier analysis of around 600 of the donors, 200 million or so T cells yielded over 100 million unique TCR beta sequences and around 300 Gb of sequence data. HLA typing included class I and class II loci at four-digit resolution. Using immunosequencing, the study profiled T cell repertoires from 500 to 800 subjects and related those repertoires to cytomegalovirus serostatus. Across 300 to 400 genotyped donors of the cohort, an average of about 240,000 unique TCR beta nucleotide sequences per donor were sequenced, and roughly 20% of those sequences were non-productive. Donor age, sex, ethnicity and CMV serostatus were collected together with the repertoire data. High-throughput TCR immunosequencing, statistical association of individual TCRs with disease status, and machine learning were combined to predict cytomegalovirus infection status. The study was designed to test whether signatures of past pathogen exposure could be identified by cataloging public T cell receptors. Four or five DR-DQ haplotypes were handled as single units for association and clustering because linkage in the cohort was strong. Among the roughly 400 genotyped donors, approximately 81% belonged to the genetic ancestry cluster associated with self-reported Caucasian donors. In a later analysis, previously published TCR beta repertoires from more than 500 donors were re-analyzed and high-resolution HLA genotyping was added so that TCR occurrence patterns could be studied. All discovery cohort repertoires had been generated using a single sequencing platform. In addition to the first cohort of roughly 670 subjects, a separate validation cohort of over 90 different subjects was used. To decide whether each TCR beta V gene segment behaved as functional or pseudogenic, an earlier analysis of some 580 of the donors relied on high-throughput TCR beta sequencing. In the later analysis, no new phenotypic data were used to find candidate immune exposures; instead, reliance was placed on TCR beta sequences and their occurrence across donors. The number of typed donors differed by locus: roughly 620-640 for A, B, C, DRB1 and DQB1; approximately 540 for DQA1; some 590 for DPA1; and around 450 for DPB1. Around 320 gigabases of sequencing data and tens of millions of unique TCR sequences were included in an early release covering roughly 700 HLA-typed donors. A later genetic analysis took genome-wide SNP genotypes for 398 of the 666 donors and used that subset as a discovery cohort. General study outcomes and caveats: In a later genetic analysis, a missense DCLRE1C variant was associated with V-gene and J-gene trimming of TCR beta chains, and the association was replicated in an independent cohort. Across donors, most TCR sequences were observed very rarely, whereas some public TCRs were present in many individuals. CMV serostatus was the only immune exposure information available for the cohort. A further reported finding was that TCR beta sequences accurately predicted the HLA-A and HLA-B alleles for most subjects in the first cohort. According to the authors, the approach could potentially be generalized to other disease states and immunological phenotypes. Strong co-occurrence of HLA alleles, especially DR and DQ, made assigning TCR associations to individual alleles difficult. Some IMGT-functional V segments, including TRBV6-2 and TRBV6-3, could not be distinguished by the 87-base-pair reads and were therefore excluded. In a later genetic analysis, fewer N-insertions in productive TCRs were reported among donors in an Asian-associated ancestry cluster than the approximately 710-donor mean. In vitro tests confirmed that a few of the cytomegalovirus-associated TCR beta chains recognize cytomegalovirus antigens. According to a later analysis, TCR association rates differed among HLA loci, with DRB1 alleles showing the most associated TCRs and HLA-C alleles showing the fewest. This cohort had only TCR beta chains sequenced, and the lack of alpha or paired-chain data limited which features could be detected. A cluster of highly shared sequence variants was judged likely to be a technical artifact of the sequencing pipeline. In an earlier analysis of 587 of the donors, most TCR beta V segments were observed in productive rearrangements about 90% or about 30% of the time, broadly matching IMGT annotations. In a later analysis, HLA-associated TCR beta chains were found to be more clonally expanded and to have lower generation probabilities than equally common non-associated chains. According to a later analysis, most CMV-associated TCR beta chains appeared to be HLA-restricted, and the HLA associations seemed to be driven largely by CMV exposure. The study listed 164 TCR beta chains as associated with cytomegalovirus. A later analysis reported that several top co-occurrence clusters appeared linked to parvovirus B19, influenza, CMV and Epstein-Barr virus. Specific HLA alleles were associated with 16,951 TCR beta sequences at a false discovery rate of 0.05 in a later analysis. Correlated functional status among segregating V segments might be attributable to linkage disequilibrium, but an unknown experimental factor could not be ruled out. Sequencing depth was assumed to be roughly uniform across donors in the presence/absence analyses, though that assumption may not hold. Because HLA typing was unavailable for some donors at each locus, only the typed subset was used in association tests. The classifier was reported to diagnose cytomegalovirus status with high specificity and sensitivity in both the original and validation cohorts. The earlier analysis of some 540 of the donors excluded roughly 17 rarely observed V segments, including chromosome 9 orphons, because counts were too low.

Library construction relied on the immunoSEQ multiplex PCR assay. A mixture of 60 forward primers for TCR Vbeta segments and 13 reverse primers for TCR Jbeta segments was used in the multiplex PCR. A multiplex PCR assay on genomic DNA amplified the CDR3 region of rearranged TCR beta genes. The amplified TCR beta libraries were sequenced on the Illumina HiSeq System as 87-base-pair reads. As for the authors' bioinformatics: In a later analysis, tens of millions of unique TCR beta chains were counted across the approximately 620 repertoires, and roughly 11 million of these chains were shared by at least two donors. A nearest-neighbor algorithm error-corrected the raw reads and collapsed the reads into unique sequences, merging closely related sequences to remove PCR and sequencing errors. To assign V, D and J gene segments, CDR3 sequences were aligned to IMGT reference sequences. For a sequence to be retained, a match of at least six nucleotides to both a V gene segment and a J gene segment was required. A rearrangement counted as productive if the CDR3 had no stop codons and remained in frame with V and J, and every other rearrangement counted as non-productive. Following IMGT convention, CDR3 was defined as the stretch from the second conserved V-encoded cysteine up to the conserved J-encoded phenylalanine. The earlier analysis of fewer than 750 of the donors excluded sequences that lacked an unambiguous match to a single V gene segment. In an earlier analysis of some 590 of the donors, a V segment was called functional when productive rearrangements were above 56.7%, and segregating when the standard deviation between donors exceeded 5%. A statistical classification framework was built for diagnosing cytomegalovirus status from the catalog of TCR beta chain sequences. In a later analysis, TCR nucleotide sequences were compared against IMGT/GENE-DB human TR gene sequences so that V and J genes could be assigned. A later analysis assigned CDR3 sequences and most-parsimonious VDJ recombination scenarios with the TCRdist pipeline. In a later analysis, each TCR beta chain was defined by its CDR3 amino acid sequence together with its V-gene family, and reads without a unique V-gene family were excluded. In a later analysis, approximately 590 highly shared, low-generation-probability nucleotide sequences were removed to address suspected cross-contamination and a sequencing artifact. A later analysis calculated a clonal expansion index for each public chain from normalized within-repertoire ranks of inferred template counts. Generation probabilities in a later analysis came from a VDJ recombination model fitted to out-of-frame rearrangements, and those results were checked against IGoR. In a later analysis, hypergeometric tests were used to score TCR-TCR, TCR-HLA and TCR-CMV co-occurrence, with a repertoire-size bias correction applied to TCR pairs. False discovery rates were estimated in a later analysis by permuting HLA or CMV assignments 20 times. In a later analysis, co-occurring TCRs were grouped with DBSCAN, and TCRdist sequence similarity was added when clustering was performed within HLA-allele-positive subsets. Co-occurrence clustering excluded repertoires with fewer than 30,000 or more than 120,000 public chains, plus five with anomalous nucleotide sharing. Sourced from immuneACCESS, this table was stored by TCRdb with only in-frame sequences that have V and J called. A share of the clones is absent; for the studies checked, an unresolved V gene accounts for under half, and the remainder has no known explanation. Clone size and the V and J calls come from that table; the DNA yielded D and trimming. The sample includes roughly 100,000 clones, with around 77% observed a single time. 9.6% of the sample comes from the top ten.

A remark on this clone: The antigen this receptor binds is unknown. Base qualities were left out, and no much larger clone turns up one base away.

The cohort comprised 666 healthy bone marrow donors. All cohort members were sampled while nominally healthy, although unrecorded immune exposures were likely present. The donor was CMV seropositive and belonged to the group of 250 to 350 seropositive cohort members. Every donor gave a peripheral blood sample, and the peripheral blood mononuclear cells from that sample were used for TCR beta sequencing. The Qiagen DNeasy Blood Extraction Kit was used to extract genomic DNA from the blood cell samples. From V the trimming removes 9 bases and from J it removes 1 base, while the gene matches leave 4 bases of the junction unaccounted for. The CDR3 sequence holds 13 residues, the cysteine and phenylalanine included. Here the CDR3 DNA is all that survives: 39 bases in frame from base 1. From the germline V gene (reference sequence), CDR1 is LNHDA and CDR2 is SQIVND.

The sequencing sample was made of PBMCs. The receptor's source is a male donor in good health and CMV-seropositive. In this chain, TRBV19 is recombined with TRBJ1-1; 8 bases in the middle match TRBD1. The sequence in DNA is TGTGCCAGCACCGGGACAGGGAACACTGAAGCTTTCTTT. This yields the protein CASTGTGNTEAFF.